These T cell receptor beta chains were read from a single sample in a study of blood T cell repertoires in COVID-19. The table came from immunoSEQ multiplex PCR; TCRdb's copy has only in-frame clones and leaves some out. The profile shows a few hundred thousand clones, around nine tenths of them singletons. Sequenced input: PBMCs or T cells enriched from blood (not recorded which). Every receptor here comes from a woman aged 60-75 years who had recovered from COVID-19. Each CDR3 is given with its conserved first and last residue. Each record gives: J gene, V gene, CDR3 protein.

j_call: TRBJ2-7
v_call: TRBV4-1
cdr3_aa: CASSQDRGRTSGSYEQYF

j_call: TRBJ1-2
v_call: TRBV19
cdr3_aa: CASTYKNQGDGGYGYTF

j_call: TRBJ1-3
v_call: TRBV19
cdr3_aa: CASSIMQGPGNTIYF

j_call: TRBJ1-2
v_call: TRBV6-5
cdr3_aa: CASSYVRALGGYTF

j_call: TRBJ2-2
v_call: TRBV11-3
cdr3_aa: CASSFGVATGELFF

j_call: TRBJ2-7
v_call: TRBV2
cdr3_aa: CASTSDGSYEQYF

j_call: TRBJ1-5
v_call: TRBV7-8
cdr3_aa: CASSLIWGEGSNQPQHF

j_call: TRBJ2-3
v_call: TRBV24-1
cdr3_aa: CATPPGEGDTQYF

j_call: TRBJ2-3
v_call: TRBV5-4
cdr3_aa: CASSRIGASTDTQYF

j_call: TRBJ1-2
v_call: TRBV20-1
cdr3_aa: CSASLAGYGYTF

j_call: TRBJ1-2
v_call: TRBV3-1/TRBV3-2
cdr3_aa: CASSRSQGVLARYGYTF

j_call: TRBJ1-6
v_call: TRBV7-8
cdr3_aa: CASSPEGDIKRESPLHF

j_call: TRBJ2-3
v_call: TRBV27
cdr3_aa: CASSYRTWDTQYF

j_call: TRBJ2-3
v_call: TRBV5-1
cdr3_aa: CASSLTSGGAPPDTQYF

j_call: TRBJ1-1
v_call: TRBV13
cdr3_aa: CASSLRRGYTEAFF

j_call: TRBJ1-4
v_call: TRBV19
cdr3_aa: CASSMGTAIGEKLFF

j_call: TRBJ1-4
v_call: TRBV28
cdr3_aa: CASRLTGVAEKLFF

j_call: TRBJ2-2
v_call: TRBV5-1
cdr3_aa: CASSPPVAGQAPSNTGELFF

j_call: TRBJ1-6
v_call: TRBV3-1/TRBV3-2
cdr3_aa: CASSRRTGFYNSPLHF

j_call: TRBJ2-1
v_call: TRBV2
cdr3_aa: CASSPIRDISYNEQFF

j_call: TRBJ2-2
v_call: TRBV11-2
cdr3_aa: CASDEGAFNTGELFF

j_call: TRBJ1-4
v_call: TRBV5-1
cdr3_aa: CASSLGQGAEKLFF

j_call: TRBJ2-1
v_call: TRBV9
cdr3_aa: CASSVEIATYNEQFF

j_call: TRBJ1-2
v_call: TRBV14
cdr3_aa: CASSQDAGANYGYTF

j_call: TRBJ1-5
v_call: TRBV2
cdr3_aa: CASRRGGGDQPQHF

j_call: TRBJ2-1
v_call: TRBV10-3
cdr3_aa: CAISIIAGGGNEQFF

j_call: TRBJ2-5
v_call: TRBV7-2
cdr3_aa: CASSLGGGALETQYF

j_call: TRBJ1-2
v_call: TRBV19
cdr3_aa: CASTLGRGYGYTF

j_call: TRBJ2-2
v_call: TRBV5-1
cdr3_aa: CASNDRGGSTGELFF

j_call: TRBJ2-3
v_call: TRBV9
cdr3_aa: CASSVGHGAGGKVEDTQYF

j_call: TRBJ2-7
v_call: TRBV19
cdr3_aa: CASSSTGALSYEQYF

j_call: TRBJ1-1
v_call: TRBV2
cdr3_aa: CASSRPDSTNTEAFF

j_call: TRBJ1-2
v_call: TRBV2
cdr3_aa: CASSVGTGLEGYTF

j_call: TRBJ1-1
v_call: TRBV3-1/TRBV3-2
cdr3_aa: CASSLQVPNTEAFF

j_call: TRBJ2-4
v_call: TRBV2
cdr3_aa: CASSSTVLAKNIQYF

j_call: TRBJ1-3
v_call: TRBV30
cdr3_aa: CAWSRGGSGNTIYF

j_call: TRBJ1-2
v_call: TRBV19
cdr3_aa: CRVAFYGYTF

j_call: TRBJ1-1
v_call: TRBV7-6
cdr3_aa: CASSLVTGLNTEAFF

j_call: TRBJ2-2
v_call: TRBV6-5
cdr3_aa: CASSRAGGRELFF

j_call: TRBJ1-6
v_call: TRBV3-1/TRBV3-2
cdr3_aa: CASTPGTAYNSPLHF

j_call: TRBJ2-1
v_call: TRBV6-6
cdr3_aa: CASSLYRALTGTLNEQFF

j_call: TRBJ2-5
v_call: TRBV15
cdr3_aa: CATSSPTSASETQYF

j_call: TRBJ1-4
v_call: TRBV30
cdr3_aa: CAWSVLSGPQGREKLFF

j_call: TRBJ2-7
v_call: TRBV7-6
cdr3_aa: CASSSTGQKYEQYF

j_call: TRBJ1-1
v_call: TRBV2
cdr3_aa: CASTPPDRPAFF

j_call: TRBJ1-5
v_call: TRBV5-1
cdr3_aa: CASSLAGGGGQPQHF

j_call: TRBJ2-5
v_call: TRBV24-1
cdr3_aa: CATSASGVKTQYF